These T cell receptor beta chains were read from a single sample in a study of T-cell memory formation after mild COVID-19. TCRdb called the 5' RACE reads again in MiXCR, with one record for every CDR3 protein. The top ten clones hold approximately 40% of a sample with about 100,000 distinct CDR3 sequences, around 10% of them seen once. Sequencing used PBMCs or a T cell subset sorted from them (not recorded which). These receptors came from a man aged 18 to 29 who had mild COVID-19 (a few samples of this study predate the infection). Cell type and time point are not known. CDR3s include the opening cysteine and the closing phenylalanine or tryptophan. The D gene is left open where the match is weak. Clone size is stated in some rows and not others, as once, few, many or a class when expanded.

TGCGCCAGCAGCCAGATTACAGCAAACACTGAAGCTTTCTTT | CASSQITANTEAFF | . | . | TRBJ1-1 | TRBV4-3
TGTGCCAGCCGATACTTAAACAGGGGAGAGCAGTTCTTC | CASRYLNRGEQFF | TRBD1 | few | TRBJ2-1 | TRBV14
TGTGCCAGCAGTTTCGACAGGGGCGGGGAGACCCAGTACTTC | CASSFDRGGETQYF | TRBD1 | . | TRBJ2-5 | TRBV7-9
TGTGCCAGCAGTGAATTGCGGACAGGGGGCTACAATGAGCAGTTCTTC | CASSELRTGGYNEQFF | TRBD1 | . | TRBJ2-1 | TRBV25-1
TGTGCCAGCAGCTTAGCAGCTGGGTCGGACACTGAAGCTTTCTTT | CASSLAAGSDTEAFF | . | few | TRBJ1-1 | TRBV7-9
TGTGCCAGCAGCTTATTAGACAGCGGGGAGCTGTTTTTT | CASSLLDSGELFF | . | . | TRBJ2-2 | TRBV7-3
TGTGCCAGCAGCCGCTCCAATCAGCCCCAGCATTTT | CASSRSNQPQHF | . | many | TRBJ1-5 | TRBV12-3/TRBV12-4
TGTGCCAGCAGCGTAACCGGGACAGGTGGCTACGAGCAGTACTTC | CASSVTGTGGYEQYF | TRBD1 | many | TRBJ2-7 | TRBV13
TGCAGCGTTGTGGAGGGTTGGGATACGCAGTATTTT | CSVVEGWDTQYF | . | . | TRBJ2-3 | TRBV29-1
TGTGCCAGCAGCTTGAGTCAGGGGTTTAACACTGAAGCTTTCTTT | CASSLSQGFNTEAFF | . | few | TRBJ1-1 | TRBV7-9
TGTGCCACCAGCAGAGGCGAGGACAGGACCACAGATACGCAGTATTTT | CATSRGEDRTTDTQYF | TRBD1 | many | TRBJ2-3 | TRBV15
TGTGCCAGCACCGCTAGCGGGTTCGATGAGCAGTTCTTC | CASTASGFDEQFF | TRBD2 | few | TRBJ2-1 | TRBV7-6
TGTGCCAGCAGCCCGGGACAGGGGTTTCTTACCGAGGCCCAGTACTTC | CASSPGQGFLTEAQYF | TRBD1 | medium-sized | TRBJ2-5 | TRBV9
TGTGCCAGCAGCCCCAGTGTACGCTCTGGAAACACCATATATTTT | CASSPSVRSGNTIYF | . | few | TRBJ1-3 | TRBV7-2
TGTGCCAGCAGCAAAAAAAGTCGGGACTACTTGTTCTATGGCTACACCTTC | CASSKKSRDYLFYGYTF | . | few | TRBJ1-2 | TRBV21-1
TGTGCCAGCCAAGGCCTTGAGGCCCTCACTGAAGCTTTCTTT | CASQGLEALTEAFF | . | . | TRBJ1-1 | TRBV7-2
TGCAGCGGCGCCGGGACAAGTCTCTACAATGAGCAGTTCTTC | CSGAGTSLYNEQFF | . | . | TRBJ2-1 | TRBV29-1
TGTGCCAGCAGCTTAGCCCCGAACCGGGACAGGGGGCCGGGGGAGACCCAGTACTTC | CASSLAPNRDRGPGETQYF | TRBD1 | few | TRBJ2-5 | TRBV7-3
TGCGCCAGCAGCTTGGTGGGGGGACAGTACACAGATACGCAGTATTTT | CASSLVGGQYTDTQYF | . | . | TRBJ2-3 | TRBV5-1
TGTGCCTGGAGTGTCTTAACGGATACGCAGTATTTT | CAWSVLTDTQYF | . | many | TRBJ2-3 | TRBV30